The sequence of this T cell receptor beta chain was determined in a study of cytomegalovirus exposure and HLA in healthy donors (dated by TCRdb to between 2016 and 2019). The study in broad terms: According to an earlier analysis of 587 of the donors, about 179 million T cells yielded 100 million or so unique TCR beta sequences and less than 300 Gb of sequence data. Approximately 330 gigabases of sequencing data and 70 million to 95 million unique TCR sequences made up an early release that covered around 640 HLA-typed donors. Of the 300 to 500 genotyped donors, 81% were placed in the genetic ancestry cluster associated with self-reported Caucasian donors. The study aimed to test whether signatures of past pathogen exposure could be identified by cataloging public T cell receptors. Using immunosequencing, the study profiled T cell repertoires from 550 to 750 subjects and related those repertoires to cytomegalovirus serostatus. A separate validation cohort of roughly 130 different subjects was used in addition to the approximately 700-subject first cohort. High-throughput TCR immunosequencing, statistical association of individual TCRs with disease status, and machine learning were combined to predict cytomegalovirus infection status. A later analysis re-examined previously published TCR beta repertoires from 500 to 700 donors and added high-resolution HLA genotyping to investigate patterns of TCR occurrence. Rather than using new phenotypic data, the later analysis identified candidate immune exposures from TCR beta sequences and from how often those sequences occurred across donors. To decide whether each TCR beta V gene segment behaved as functional or pseudogenic, an earlier analysis of some 540 of the donors relied on high-throughput TCR beta sequencing. Alongside the repertoire data, information on donor age, sex, ethnicity and CMV serostatus was compiled. Genome-wide SNP genotypes for about 65% of the roughly 700 donors were used in a later genetic analysis, which treated that subset as a discovery cohort. All discovery cohort repertoires had been generated on a single sequencing platform. HLA typing included class I and class II loci at four-digit resolution. The number of typed donors differed by locus: roughly 629-640 for A, B, C, DRB1 and DQB1; 500 to 550 for DQA1; some 590 for DPA1; and some 470 for DPB1. Four to six DR-DQ haplotypes were handled as single units for association and clustering, since linkage in the cohort was strong. On average, roughly 250,000 unique TCR beta nucleotide sequences were sequenced per donor among some 420 genotyped donors of the cohort, with roughly 18% of those sequences being non-productive.

General findings and caveats noted by the study authors: Most TCR sequences were observed very rarely across donors, whereas some public TCRs were present in many individuals. In a later genetic analysis, a missense DCLRE1C variant was associated with V-gene and J-gene trimming of TCR beta chains, and the association was replicated in an independent cohort. Sequencing depth was assumed to be roughly uniform across donors in the presence/absence analyses, though that assumption may not hold. Cytomegalovirus status was reported to be diagnosed by the classifier with high specificity and sensitivity in both the original and validation cohorts. A cluster of highly shared sequence variants was judged likely to represent a technical artifact of the sequencing pipeline. Because HLA typing was unavailable for some donors at each locus, only the typed subset was used in association tests. In a later analysis, around 17,000 TCR beta sequences were associated with specific HLA alleles at a false discovery rate of 0.05. Compared with equally common non-associated chains, HLA-associated TCR beta chains in a later analysis were more clonally expanded and had lower generation probabilities. According to the authors, the approach could potentially be generalized to other disease states and immunological phenotypes. In a later analysis, the rate of TCR association differed among HLA loci, with DRB1 alleles having the most associated TCRs and HLA-C alleles having the fewest. A later analysis reported that several top co-occurrence clusters appeared linked to parvovirus B19, influenza, CMV and Epstein-Barr virus. In vitro tests confirmed that three of the cytomegalovirus-associated TCR beta chains recognize cytomegalovirus antigens. The study gave a list of 150 to 200 TCR beta chains associated with cytomegalovirus. In a later genetic analysis, fewer N-insertions in productive TCRs were reported among donors in an Asian-associated ancestry cluster than the roughly 700-donor mean. Some IMGT-functional V segments, including TRBV6-2 and TRBV6-3, could not be told apart with the 87-base-pair reads, so those segments were excluded. In an earlier analysis of some 550 of the donors, most TCR beta V segments were observed in productive rearrangements about 90% or about 30% of the time, broadly matching IMGT annotations. Assigning TCR associations to individual alleles was difficult when HLA alleles, especially DR and DQ, strongly co-occurred. In this cohort, only TCR beta chains were sequenced, and detectable features were limited by the absence of alpha or paired-chain data. Because counts were too low, roughly 17 rarely observed V segments, including chromosome 9 orphons, were left out of the earlier analysis of some 640 of the donors. A later analysis found that most CMV-associated TCR beta chains appeared HLA-restricted, with HLA associations seemingly driven largely by CMV exposure. A further reported finding was that TCR beta sequences accurately predicted the HLA-A and HLA-B alleles for most subjects in the first cohort. The only immune exposure information available for the cohort was CMV serostatus. Linkage disequilibrium might explain the correlated functional status among segregating V segments, but an unknown experimental factor could not be ruled out.

Library construction relied on the immunoSEQ multiplex PCR assay. The multiplex PCR relied on a mix of 60 forward primers for TCR Vbeta segments and 13 reverse primers for TCR Jbeta segments. Amplification of the CDR3 region of rearranged TCR beta genes was performed with a multiplex PCR assay on genomic DNA. On the Illumina HiSeq System, the amplified TCR beta libraries were sequenced as 87-base-pair reads. As for the authors' bioinformatics: A later analysis counted about 82 million unique TCR beta chains across the 550 to 750 repertoires, and 10 million to 12 million of these chains were shared by at least two donors. Raw reads were error-corrected and collapsed into unique sequences by a nearest-neighbor algorithm in which closely related sequences were merged to remove PCR and sequencing errors. Alignment of CDR3 sequences to IMGT reference sequences was used to assign V, D and J gene segments. For a sequence to be retained, a match of at least six nucleotides was required to both a V gene segment and a J gene segment. Rearrangements were classified as productive when the CDR3 lacked stop codons and remained in frame with V and J, and all other rearrangements were classified as non-productive. CDR3 was defined by IMGT convention, running from the second conserved V-encoded cysteine to the conserved J-encoded phenylalanine. Sequences without an unambiguous match to a single V gene segment were excluded from the earlier analysis of approximately 600 of the donors. An earlier analysis of fewer than 650 of the donors classified V segments as functional when productive rearrangements were above 56.7% and as segregating when the standard deviation between donors was above 5%. A statistical classification framework was built to diagnose cytomegalovirus status from the catalog of TCR beta chain sequences. V and J gene assignment, in a later analysis, came from comparing TCR nucleotide sequences with IMGT/GENE-DB human TR gene sequences. In a later analysis, CDR3 sequences and most-parsimonious VDJ recombination scenarios were assigned using the TCRdist pipeline. In a later analysis, each TCR beta chain was defined by its CDR3 amino acid sequence together with its V-gene family, and reads without a unique V-gene family were excluded. To address suspected cross-contamination and a sequencing artifact, a later analysis removed around 590 highly shared, low-generation-probability nucleotide sequences. For each public chain, a later analysis derived a clonal expansion index from normalized ranks of inferred template counts within each repertoire. In a later analysis, generation probabilities were computed using a VDJ recombination model fitted to out-of-frame rearrangements, and the results were checked against IGoR. In a later analysis, hypergeometric tests were used to score TCR-TCR, TCR-HLA and TCR-CMV co-occurrence, with a repertoire-size bias correction applied to TCR pairs. False discovery rates were estimated in a later analysis by permuting HLA or CMV assignments 20 times. In a later analysis, co-occurring TCRs were grouped using DBSCAN, with TCRdist sequence similarity added in when clustering inside HLA-allele-positive subsets. Co-occurrence clustering excluded repertoires with fewer than 30,000 or more than 120,000 public chains, plus five with anomalous nucleotide sharing. The source is immuneACCESS, and TCRdb retained only in-frame sequences with V and J called. Part of the clones is not carried over; for the studies checked, unresolved V genes explain less than half of this, and the remainder is unexplained. V, J and clone size are taken as reported in that table, and D and trimming were inferred from the DNA itself. The sample data list more than 110,000 clones, and 65% to 80% of these were observed just once. The ten largest clones capture less than 1.5% of the sample.

The germline V gene supplies CDR1 MDHEN and CDR2 SYDVKM. From its cysteine to its phenylalanine, the CDR3 spans 14 amino acids. Only the CDR3 portion is preserved as DNA: 42 bases, with reading frame beginning at the first base. Between the V and J ends, shortened by 5 bases and 1 base respectively, the junction contains 12 bases. To note about this clone: What this receptor recognizes is not known. No base quality information exists; no much larger clone differs at one position.

The cohort consisted of some 670 healthy bone marrow donors. Cohort members were all nominally healthy when sampled, although unrecorded immune exposures were likely present. The donor was CMV seropositive and was included in the group of about 290 seropositive cohort members. Each donor provided a peripheral blood sample, and peripheral blood mononuclear cells were used for TCR beta sequencing. Genomic DNA extraction from the blood cell samples was performed with the Qiagen DNeasy Blood Extraction Kit. The chain is made from TRBV28 and TRBJ2-7; the D gene is unclear. The TCR originated in a male donor in good health and CMV-seropositive. Sequencing was carried out using PBMCs. The nucleotide sequence is TGTGCCAGCAGTCCCTCTGCTAGGTCCTACGAGCAGTACTTC. Translated, this is CASSPSARSYEQYF.